This TCR beta chain appears in the sequencing data of a study of CD4 T cells in relation to SARS-CoV-2 and coronaviruses. This clone was counted once. The repertoire was sequenced with immunoSEQ multiplex PCR; TCRdb's copy has only in-frame clones and lacks some. The table has about 64,000 clones, over 90% seen once. CD4+ T cells from unexposed donors were obtained before the COVID-19 pandemic (2011-2018). V was shortened by 2 bases and J by 7 bases, with 17 bases between the two germline ends. From germline, CDR1 is KGHSY and CDR2 FQNENV. The CDR3 extends over 16 amino acids. Sequences were obtained from naive CD4+ T cells from PBMCs. Regarding subset: naive CD4+ T cells isolated by negative enrichment. This clonotype was sampled from a human donor in good health. The chain employs TRBV16 and TRBJ1-4, with D perhaps matching TRBD1 (5 bases). The DNA for the CDR3 is TGTGCCAGCAGCCAACTAGAGGGGAGCTTATCTGAAAAACTGTTTTTT. Amino acid sequence: CASSQLEGSLSEKLFF.